This T cell receptor (beta chain) is drawn from a study of blood T cell repertoires in COVID-19. Study information: COVID-19 samples, acute and convalescent, were from the United States, Italy and Spain. PBMCs, B-cell-depleted T cells, or T cells were the source of the cDNA or gDNA that made up the material.

Participant age was 18 to 89 years, and participants resided in roughly 24 US areas. Using immunoSEQ multiplex PCR, the repertoire was profiled, and TCRdb retains in-frame clones only, with some absent. The sample records 200,000 to 250,000 clones, about nine tenths being singletons. There are 16 residues in the CDR3. The germline gives CDR1 GTSNPN, CDR2 SVGIG (reference sequence). The V end was cut by 2 bases, the J end by 3 bases, with 17 bases between. The clonotype was recovered from a middle-aged woman with acute COVID-19. The chain joins TRBV30 to TRBJ1-5, with TRBD1 as a possible D gene (5 bases). Source material: PBMCs or T cells enriched from blood (not recorded which). CDR3 protein: CAWSMGGKGINQPQHF. The CDR3 DNA reads TGTGCCTGGAGTATGGGCGGGAAGGGGATCAATCAGCCCCAGCATTTT. Drawing the rest from reference TRBV30 and TRBJ1-5, the complete variable domain is SQTIHQWPATLVQPVGSPLSLECTVEGTSNPNLYWYRQAAGRGLQLLFYSVGIGQISSEVPQNLSASRPQDRQFILSSKKLLLSDSGFYLCAWSMGGKGINQPQHFGDGTRLSIL.